The TCR beta chain described here comes from a study of radiation and T cells in renal cell carcinoma. This clone appeared a few times. Time point described: blood 4 weeks post-SBRT, at nephrectomy. Treatment described: 15 Gy SBRT to primary tumor, nephrectomy 4 weeks later. Only in-frame clones appear in the TCRdb table, and some are missing; sequencing was by immunoSEQ multiplex PCR. The data show 80,000 or so clones, roughly nine tenths seen once. V lost 2 bases, J lost 5 bases, and 6 bases lay in between. The CDR3 spans 11 residues. Per the germline V gene, CDR1 is GTSNPN and CDR2 is SVGIG (reference sequence).

This chain joins TRBV30 and TRBJ1-1; no reliable D call. This sample comprised blood, obtained from a patient whose treatment included radiotherapy and nephrectomy. The receptor was derived from a woman between 65 and 79 years old with renal cell carcinoma. The CDR3: CAWSRDTEAFF. In nucleotides, the CDR3 is TGTGCCTGGAGTAGAGATACTGAAGCTTTCTTT.